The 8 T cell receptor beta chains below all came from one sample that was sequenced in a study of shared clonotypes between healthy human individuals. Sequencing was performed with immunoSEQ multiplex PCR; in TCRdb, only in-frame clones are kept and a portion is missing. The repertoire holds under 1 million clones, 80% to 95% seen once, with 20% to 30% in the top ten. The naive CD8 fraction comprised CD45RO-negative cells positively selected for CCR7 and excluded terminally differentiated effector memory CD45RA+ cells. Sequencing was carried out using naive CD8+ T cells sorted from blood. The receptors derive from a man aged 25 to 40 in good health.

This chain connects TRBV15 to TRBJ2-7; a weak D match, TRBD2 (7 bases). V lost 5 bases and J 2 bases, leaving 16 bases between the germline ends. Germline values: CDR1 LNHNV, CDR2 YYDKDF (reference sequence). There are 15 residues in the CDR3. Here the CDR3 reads CATSGGGRGTYEQYF. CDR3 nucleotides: TGTGCCACCAGCGGGGGGGGCAGGGGAACCTACGAGCAGTACTTC. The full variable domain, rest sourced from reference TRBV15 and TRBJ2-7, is DAMVIQNPRYQVTQFGKPVTLSCSQTLNHNVMYWYQQKSSQAPKLLFHYYDKDFNNEADTPDNFQSRRPNTSFCFLDIRSPGLGDTAMYLCATSGGGRGTYEQYFGPGTRLTVT.

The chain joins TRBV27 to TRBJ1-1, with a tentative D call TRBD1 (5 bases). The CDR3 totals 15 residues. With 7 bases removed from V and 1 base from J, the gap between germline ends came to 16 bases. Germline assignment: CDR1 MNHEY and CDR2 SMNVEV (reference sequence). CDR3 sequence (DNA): TGTGCCAGCAAATATGAGGGGCAGGGGAACACTGAAGCTTTCTTT. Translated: CASKYEGQGNTEAFF.

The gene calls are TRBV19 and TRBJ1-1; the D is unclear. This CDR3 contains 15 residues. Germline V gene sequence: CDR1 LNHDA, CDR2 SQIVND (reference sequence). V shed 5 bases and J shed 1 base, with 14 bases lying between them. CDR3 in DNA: TGTGCCAGTAGTCACCGATTAGGGTGGAACACTGAAGCTTTCTTT. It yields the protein CASSHRLGWNTEAFF.

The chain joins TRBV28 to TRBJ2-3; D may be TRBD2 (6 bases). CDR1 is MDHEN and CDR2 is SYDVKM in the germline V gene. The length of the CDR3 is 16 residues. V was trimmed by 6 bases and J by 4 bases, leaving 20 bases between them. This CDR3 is CASRDLAGSLADTQYF. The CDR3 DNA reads TGTGCCAGCAGGGACCTGGCGGGGAGTTTAGCAGATACGCAGTATTTT.

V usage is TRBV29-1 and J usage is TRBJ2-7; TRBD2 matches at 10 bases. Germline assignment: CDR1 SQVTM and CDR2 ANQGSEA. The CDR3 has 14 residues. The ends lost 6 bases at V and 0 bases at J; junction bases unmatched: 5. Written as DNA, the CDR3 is TGCAGCGTAGTTAGCGGGAGGACCTCCTACGAGCAGTACTTC. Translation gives CSVVSGRTSYEQYF.

Here the CDR3 reads CASSLVLGAYNEQFF. CDR3 DNA sequence: TGTGCCAGCAGTTTAGTGCTAGGAGCCTACAATGAGCAGTTCTTC. V gene TRBV27 combines with J gene TRBJ2-1; no clear D. V was trimmed by 2 bases and J by 2 bases, leaving 10 bases between them. This CDR3 is built from 15 residues. CDR1 MNHEY and CDR2 SMNVEV come from the germline V gene (reference sequence).

The CDR3 protein is CATSRSGGYDNEQFF. Here the CDR3 DNA reads TGTGCCACCAGCAGATCAGGGGGCTACGACAATGAGCAGTTCTTC. V is TRBV15 and J is TRBJ2-1; 8 bases match TRBD1. Per germline, CDR1 LNHNV and CDR2 YYDKDF (reference sequence). V lost 2 bases and J lost 5; bases outside the gene matches: 5. The CDR3 loop spans 15 amino acids.

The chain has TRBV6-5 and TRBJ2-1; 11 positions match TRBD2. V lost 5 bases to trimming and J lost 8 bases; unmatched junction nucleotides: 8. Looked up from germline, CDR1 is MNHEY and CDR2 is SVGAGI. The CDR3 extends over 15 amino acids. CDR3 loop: CASSSLAGGPDEQFF. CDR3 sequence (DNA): TGTGCCAGCAGTAGTCTAGCGGGAGGACCCGATGAGCAGTTCTTC.